The rows below give T cell receptor beta chains drawn from one sample of a study of blood T cell repertoires in COVID-19. TCRdb's table, derived via immunoSEQ multiplex PCR, lists solely in-frame clones and lacks some. The sample carries roughly 250,000 clones, 75% to 95% recorded once. Sequencing was performed on PBMCs or T cells enriched from blood (not recorded which). These receptors were taken from a woman under 30 who had recovered from COVID-19. The CDR3 runs from the conserved cysteine through the conserved F or W. The D gene is left open where the match is weak. Only part of the rows carry a size: once, few, many, or a class if the clone is expanded.

j_call | clone_size | v_call | cdr3_length | d_call | cdr3_aa | cdr3_nt
TRBJ2-2 | NA | TRBV7-9 | 13 | NA | CASSRVRAGELFF | TGTGCCAGCAGCCGTGTGAGAGCCGGGGAGCTGTTTTTT
TRBJ1-1 | NA | TRBV5-1 | 14 | NA | CASSSELGATEAFF | TGCGCCAGCAGCTCCGAACTTGGGGCCACTGAAGCTTTCTTT
TRBJ2-7 | NA | TRBV7-8 | 15 | TRBD2 | CASSWVAGGPYEQYF | TGTGCCAGCAGCTGGGTAGCGGGGGGCCCCTACGAGCAGTACTTC
TRBJ1-1 | NA | TRBV28 | 14 | TRBD1 | CASSIQGGNTEAFF | TGTGCCAGCAGTATTCAGGGGGGGAACACTGAAGCTTTCTTT
TRBJ2-7 | NA | TRBV27 | 16 | NA | CASSSSFGQQTYEQYF | TGTGCCAGCAGTTCCAGCTTTGGACAGCAAACCTACGAGCAGTACTTC
TRBJ1-2 | NA | TRBV3-1/TRBV3-2 | 16 | NA | CASSHGRLFGDYGYTF | TGTGCCAGCAGCCATGGACGTTTATTCGGGGACTATGGCTACACCTTC
TRBJ2-2 | once | TRBV9 | 17 | NA | CASSALTGTLNTGELFF | TGTGCCAGCAGCGCCCTCACCGGGACACTCAACACCGGGGAGCTGTTTTTT
TRBJ2-7 | few | TRBV27 | 13 | NA | CASSFWAAPEQYF | TGTGCCAGCAGTTTCTGGGCCGCCCCTGAGCAGTACTTC
TRBJ2-7 | NA | TRBV27 | 16 | TRBD2 | CASSLGSAGGPYEQYF | TGTGCCAGCAGTCTCGGGTCAGCGGGAGGGCCCTACGAGCAGTACTTC
TRBJ2-7 | NA | TRBV5-5 | 14 | NA | CASSLDWGLYEQYF | TGTGCCAGCAGCTTGGATTGGGGCCTCTACGAGCAGTACTTC
TRBJ1-2 | NA | TRBV6-2/TRBV6-3 | 14 | TRBD1 | CASSYRDRVYGYTF | TGTGCCAGCAGTTACCGGGACAGGGTCTATGGCTACACCTTC
TRBJ1-2 | NA | TRBV5-1 | 14 | TRBD1 | CASSLSGTGYGYTF | TGCGCCAGCAGCTTGTCCGGGACAGGATATGGCTACACCTTC
TRBJ2-2 | NA | TRBV28 | 12 | NA | CASTLDTGELFF | TGTGCCAGCACCCTCGACACCGGGGAGCTGTTTTTT
TRBJ1-2 | NA | TRBV29-1 | 10 | NA | CSVAPYGYTF | TGCAGCGTTGCCCCGTATGGCTACACCTTC
TRBJ1-5 | NA | TRBV6-6 | 15 | NA | CASSYSVSSNQPQHF | TGTGCCAGCAGTTACTCGGTCAGTAGCAATCAGCCCCAGCATTTT
TRBJ2-6 | NA | TRBV5-1 | 17 | NA | CASSPGLPNSGANVLTF | TGCGCCAGCAGCCCGGGACTCCCGAACTCTGGGGCCAACGTCCTGACTTTC
TRBJ1-4 | NA | TRBV7-9 | 15 | NA | CASSLDAGVGEKLFF | TGTGCCAGCAGCTTAGATGCAGGGGTGGGTGAAAAACTGTTTTTT
TRBJ1-2 | NA | TRBV11-2 | 14 | NA | CASSRDTANYGYTF | TGTGCCAGCAGCCGCGACACCGCTAACTATGGCTACACCTTC
TRBJ2-1 | NA | TRBV24-1 | 16 | TRBD2 | CATSDHTSGSRNEQFF | TGTGCCACCAGTGACCATACTAGCGGGAGTAGGAATGAGCAGTTCTTC
TRBJ2-5 | NA | TRBV10-3 | 12 | NA | CAISDNQETQYF | TGTGCCATCAGTGACAACCAAGAGACCCAGTACTTC
TRBJ2-5 | NA | TRBV7-8 | 13 | NA | CASSLSQEETQYF | TGTGCCAGCAGCTTGAGTCAAGAGGAGACCCAGTACTTC
TRBJ1-4 | NA | TRBV29-1 | 15 | TRBD1 | CSVRPGTGQNEKLFF | TGCAGCGTCAGACCTGGGACAGGGCAAAATGAAAAACTGTTTTTT
TRBJ2-7 | NA | TRBV27 | 13 | TRBD1 | CASSGQGFYEQYF | TGTGCCAGCAGTGGACAGGGGTTCTACGAGCAGTACTTC
TRBJ2-1 | NA | TRBV18 | 20 | NA | CASSPPPPARVAPTDNEQFF | TGTGCCAGCTCACCACCCCCCCCCGCGAGGGTAGCCCCCACCGACAATGAGCAGTTCTTC
TRBJ2-3 | NA | TRBV9 | 15 | TRBD1 | CASSQTGGGTDTQYF | TGTGCCAGCAGTCAAACAGGGGGAGGCACAGATACGCAGTATTTT